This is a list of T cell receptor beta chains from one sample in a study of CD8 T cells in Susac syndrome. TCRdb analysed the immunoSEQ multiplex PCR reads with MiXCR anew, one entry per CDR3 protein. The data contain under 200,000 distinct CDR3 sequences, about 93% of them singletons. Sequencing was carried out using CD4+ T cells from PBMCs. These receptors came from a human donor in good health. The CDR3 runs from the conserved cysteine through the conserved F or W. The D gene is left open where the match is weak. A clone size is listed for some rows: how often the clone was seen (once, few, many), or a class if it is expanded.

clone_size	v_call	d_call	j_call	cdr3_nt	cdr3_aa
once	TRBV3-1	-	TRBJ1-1	TGTGCCAGCAGCCAAATACAGAACACTGAAGCTTTCTTT	CASSQIQNTEAFF
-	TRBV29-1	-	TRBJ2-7	TGCAGCGTGAGTGGGGGCTACGAGCAGTACTTC	CSVSGGYEQYF
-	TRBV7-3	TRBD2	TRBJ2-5	TGTGCCAGCAGCTCAGCGGGGGGGTACCAAGAGACCCAGTACTTC	CASSSAGGYQETQYF
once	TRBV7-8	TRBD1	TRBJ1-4	TGTGCCAGCAGCGATACACCGGGACAGGGTTTGCTGTTTTTT	CASSDTPGQGLLFF
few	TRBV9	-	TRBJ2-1	TGTGCCAGCAGCGTGAGGCCCTCCTACAATGAGCAGTTCTTC	CASSVRPSYNEQFF
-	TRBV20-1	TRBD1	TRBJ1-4	TGCAGTGCCCAGGGGGCGCGGGAAAAACTGTTTTTT	CSAQGAREKLFF
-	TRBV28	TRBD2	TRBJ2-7	TGTGCCAGCAGTTCTTTCTCCCGACTAGCGGGGGGTGAACAGCAGTACTTC	CASSSFSRLAGGEQQYF
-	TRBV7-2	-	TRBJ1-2	TGTGCCAGCAGCTTGGCCGCCGGTGCCCGAGGCTACACCTTC	CASSLAAGARGYTF
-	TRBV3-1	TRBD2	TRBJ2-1	TGTGCCAGCAGCTTAACCCCGGGACTAGGGTACAATGAGCAGTTCTTC	CASSLTPGLGYNEQFF
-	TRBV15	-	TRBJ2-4	TGTGCCACCGGCAAAAGAGGGGACATTCAGTACTTC	CATGKRGDIQYF
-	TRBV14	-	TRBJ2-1	TGTGCCAGCAGCCAAGACAGGGTTGAGCAGTTCTTC	CASSQDRVEQFF
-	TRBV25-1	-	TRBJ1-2	TGTGCCAGCAGTGAAGGGGGGGCCCGGGGCTACACCTTC	CASSEGGARGYTF